The 27 T cell receptor beta chains below were found in one sample sequenced in a study of cytomegalovirus exposure and HLA in healthy donors. Repertoires were generated with immunoSEQ multiplex PCR, while TCRdb's copy carries only in-frame clones and drops some. The data hold 120,000 or so clones, with over 85% observed a single time. The sequencing sample was made of PBMCs. Source of these receptors: a young woman in good health and CMV-seronegative.

The V call is TRBV28, the J call TRBJ1-5; D possibly corresponds to TRBD1 (6 bases). The ends were cut back, 4 bases at V and 2 bases at J, with 12 bases in the middle. CDR1 and CDR2 (germline): MDHEN, SYDVKM. The length of the CDR3 is 15 residues. As DNA, the CDR3 is TGTGCCAGCAGTTGGGCGGGGGCTCGCAATCAGCCCCAGCATTTT. Amino acid sequence: CASSWAGARNQPQHF.

The V and J genes are TRBV19 and TRBJ2-2; TRBD2 aligns across 10 bases. The trim removed 1 base at V and 5 bases at J, leaving 4 bases unmatched. The CDR3 covers 16 residues. Germline CDR1 and CDR2: LNHDA and SQIVND (reference sequence). CDR3 DNA: TGTGCCAGTAGTATAGTCCCAGCGGGAGGGACCGGGGAGCTGTTTTTT. Translating it yields CASSIVPAGGTGELFF.

The genes are TRBV9 and TRBJ1-2, with unresolved D. Germline CDR1 and CDR2: SGDLS and YYNGEE. V lost 0 bases and J lost 2, with 5 bases in between. This CDR3 comprises 13 residues. The CDR3 nucleotides are TGTGCCAGCAGCGTAGACCGGAACTATGGCTACACCTTC. The encoded protein is CASSVDRNYGYTF.

The chain joins TRBV7-2 to TRBJ1-2, with D hard to call. The CDR3 extends over 17 amino acids. CDR1 and CDR2 (germline): SGHTA, FQGNSA. Trimming took 1 base from V and 6 from J, leaving 21 bases between them. Here the CDR3 DNA reads TGTGCCAGCAGCTTAGTTAGTCGGTTCTTACAGCTGGATGGCTACACCTTC. It specifies CASSLVSRFLQLDGYTF.

The chain has TRBV5-1 and TRBJ2-1; 13 bases are shared with TRBD2. The CDR3 totals 16 residues. Germline V lookup: CDR1 SGHRS, CDR2 YFSETQ. J lost 9 bases, V lost 4 bases, and 10 bases had no gene match. CDR3 in amino acids: CASSLGLAGEVCEQFF. As DNA, the CDR3 is TGCGCCAGCAGCCTCGGACTAGCGGGAGAGGTCTGTGAGCAGTTCTTC.

The chain carries TRBV13 and TRBJ2-1; 7 bases fit TRBD2. Per germline, CDR1 PRHDT and CDR2 FYEKMQ (reference sequence). Trimming cost V 4 bases and J 0 bases; bases outside gene matches: 3. The CDR3 spans 15 residues. CDR3 sequence: CASSSLAASYNEQFF. Here the CDR3 DNA reads TGTGCCAGCAGCTCTCTAGCGGCCTCCTACAATGAGCAGTTCTTC.

The chain links TRBV4-3 to TRBJ2-7; tentatively, D is TRBD1 (6 bases). The length of the CDR3 is 15 residues. Trimming removed 1 base from V and 0 bases from J, with 10 bases in between. Germline V gene sequence: CDR1 LGHNA, CDR2 YSLEER. CDR3 DNA sequence: TGCGCCAGCAGCCAAGTGACAGGCCGCTCCTACGAGCAGTACTTC. It is translated as CASSQVTGRSYEQYF.

This clone was seen a single time. This rearrangement joins TRBV5-4 to TRBJ2-5; 10 bases line up with TRBD2. Looked up from germline, CDR1 is SGHNT and CDR2 is YYREEE (reference sequence). This CDR3 has 16 residues. Trimming at V came to 0 bases and at J to 4 bases, leaving 6 bases not matched to a gene. For the CDR3, the DNA is TGTGCCAGCAGCTTGGGTCCAGCGGGGGGGCTAGAGACCCAGTACTTC. Its translation: CASSLGPAGGLETQYF. The variable domain in full, completed from reference TRBV5-4 and TRBJ2-5, reads ETGVTQSPTHLIKTRGQQVTLRCSSQSGHNTVSWYQQALGQGPQFIFQYYREEENGRGNFPPRFSGLQFPNYSSELNVNALELDDSALYLCASSLGPAGGLETQYFGPGTRLLVL.

The chain joins TRBV4-3 to TRBJ2-1; 12 bases agree with TRBD2. The CDR3 is 16 amino acids. The germline CDR1 and CDR2 sequences are LGHNA and YSLEER. V dropped 0 bases and J dropped 9; count of bases not matched to a gene: 6. The CDR3 loop reads CASSQDASGRASEQFF. CDR3 nucleotides: TGCGCCAGCAGCCAAGATGCTAGCGGGAGGGCCAGTGAGCAGTTCTTC.

The chain recombines TRBV18 with TRBJ2-1; possible D gene TRBD1, 5 bases. V lost 6 bases and J lost 10, with 13 bases in between. The germline V gene encodes CDR1 KGHSH and CDR2 LQKENI. The CDR3 has 12 amino acids. For the CDR3, the DNA is TGTGCCAGCTCGCCGTGGGGCTGGGAGCAGTTCTTC. Protein sequence: CASSPWGWEQFF.

V is TRBV7-9 and J is TRBJ2-7; 9 positions match TRBD1. Germline V gene lookup returns CDR1 SEHNR and CDR2 FQNEAQ (reference sequence). The CDR3 is made up of 17 amino acids. Trimming removed 5 bases from V and 3 bases from J; junction bases left unmatched: 14. The CDR3: CASSGITGTGRRYEQYF. The CDR3 DNA follows: TGTGCCAGCAGCGGAATAACGGGGACAGGGAGGCGCTACGAGCAGTACTTC.

J is TRBJ1-2 and V is TRBV4-3; 8 bases align to TRBD1. Germline CDR1 reads LGHNA; CDR2 reads YSLEER. The CDR3 covers 17 residues. Unmatched junction bases numbered 12, after V lost 4 bases and J lost 2 bases. CDR3: CASSRHQKGQGNYGYTF. The DNA for the CDR3 is TGCGCCAGCAGCCGACACCAGAAAGGACAGGGAAACTATGGCTACACCTTC.

This chain uses TRBV28 with TRBJ1-6; tentatively, D is TRBD1 (6 bases). The length of the CDR3 is 18 residues. Germline CDR1 MDHEN, CDR2 SYDVKM. Trimming stripped 8 bases from V and 6 bases from J, with 26 bases between. The CDR3, as DNA: TGTGCCAGCCGGGACCTCAGGGGCCCCTCCCCTATTAATTCACCCCTCCACTTT. Protein sequence: CASRDLRGPSPINSPLHF.

V gene TRBV18 combines with J gene TRBJ2-3; 10 bases are shared with TRBD2. CDR3 length: 17 residues. Germline V lookup: CDR1 KGHSH, CDR2 LQKENI. Trimming at V came to 0 bases and at J to 2 bases, leaving 5 bases not matched to a gene. The CDR3 nucleotides read TGTGCCAGCTCACCACCCTCCGGACTAGCGGCCACAGATACGCAGTATTTT. Encoded protein: CASSPPSGLAATDTQYF.

The chain links TRBV9 to TRBJ1-1, with D perhaps TRBD1 (5 bases). The V end was cut by 4 bases, the J end by 1 base, with 14 bases between. The CDR3 length is 15 residues. Germline V lookup: CDR1 SGDLS, CDR2 YYNGEE. The CDR3: CASSSTAQGNTEAFF. The CDR3 nucleotides are TGTGCCAGCAGCTCGACAGCCCAGGGGAACACTGAAGCTTTCTTT.

The J gene is TRBJ1-5, the V gene TRBV6-1, with 8 nucleotides matching TRBD1. Germline V gene lookup returns CDR1 MNHNS and CDR2 SASEGT. The junction had 3 bases not matched to a gene; V was cut back by 7 bases and J by 4 bases. The CDR3 is 13 amino acids. For the CDR3, the DNA is TGTGCCAGCACAAGGACAGGGAATCAGCCCCAGCATTTT. The encoded protein is CASTRTGNQPQHF.

The gene calls are TRBV4-2 and TRBJ2-1; 12 nucleotides match TRBD2. Germline loops: CDR1 LGHNA, CDR2 YNFKEQ. This CDR3 has 15 residues. V lost 1 base to trimming and J lost 5 bases; unmatched junction nucleotides: 0. This CDR3 reads CASSQGTSGDNEQFF. DNA for the CDR3: TGTGCCAGCAGCCAAGGGACTAGCGGGGACAATGAGCAGTTCTTC.

The chain is built from TRBV6-1 and TRBJ2-5; 8 bases fit TRBD2. CDR3 length: 15 amino acids. Germline V gives CDR1 MNHNS, CDR2 SASEGT. V was clipped by 2 bases and J by 5 bases; unmatched bases: 7. In nucleotides, the CDR3 is TGTGCCAGCAGTGAATCGGGGGGGGGCCAGGAGACCCAGTACTTC. Encoded protein: CASSESGGGQETQYF.

This clone was recorded only once. The chain links TRBV11-2 to TRBJ1-1, with TRBD1 matching over 11 bases. J gave up 3 bases and V 9 bases, and 9 bases lay outside the gene matches. The CDR3 sequence is 15 residues long. Germline V gene sequence: CDR1 SGHAT, CDR2 FQNNGV. CDR3 loop: CASRPMGQGDTEAFF. CDR3 DNA sequence: TGTGCCAGTCGACCTATGGGACAGGGGGACACTGAAGCTTTCTTT.

This clone showed up just a few times. The sample holds other DNA sequences that translate to the same CDR3. The chain uses TRBV5-1 and TRBJ2-5; 11 bases align to TRBD2. Germline V CDR1 and CDR2: SGHRS, YFSETQ. This CDR3 spans 17 amino acids. The J segment lost 2 bases and the V segment lost 0 bases, leaving 6 bases of the junction unmatched. CDR3: CASSLALAGGPQETQYF. Written as DNA, the CDR3 is TGCGCCAGCAGCTTGGCCTTAGCGGGGGGGCCACAAGAGACCCAGTACTTC. Full variable domain (rest looked up from reference TRBV5-1 and TRBJ2-5): KAGVTQTPRYLIKTRGQQVTLSCSPISGHRSVSWYQQTPGQGLQFLFEYFSETQRNKGNFPGRFSGRQFSNSRSEMNVSTLELGDSALYLCASSLALAGGPQETQYFGPGTRLLVL.

This clone was recorded once. The rearrangement links TRBV28 to TRBJ1-2; D possibly corresponds to TRBD1 (5 bases). This CDR3 comprises 16 residues. Germline V gives CDR1 MDHEN, CDR2 SYDVKM. The ends were cut back, 2 bases at V and 5 bases at J, with 18 bases in the middle. The CDR3 protein is CASSLGGARLGYGYTF. CDR3 bases: TGTGCCAGCAGTTTAGGTGGGGCACGCCTTGGGTATGGCTACACCTTC.

The rearrangement joins TRBV6-1 to TRBJ2-2, with TRBD1 matching 10 bases. Per germline, CDR1 MNHNS and CDR2 SASEGT. This CDR3 has 15 amino acids. With V trimmed by 7 bases and J by 5 bases, 7 bases remained unmatched. The CDR3 here is CASNERTGGTGELFF. Here the CDR3 DNA reads TGTGCCAGCAACGAGCGGACAGGGGGAACCGGGGAGCTGTTTTTT.

V gene TRBV9 combines with J gene TRBJ2-1; the match to TRBD2 covers 10 bases. J gave up 2 bases and V 4 bases, and 3 bases lay outside the gene matches. This CDR3 spans 15 amino acids. Germline CDR1 SGDLS, CDR2 YYNGEE. CDR3 region: CASSPSGSPYNEQFF. DNA of the CDR3: TGTGCCAGCAGCCCTAGCGGGAGCCCCTACAATGAGCAGTTCTTC. Combining the CDR3 with reference TRBV9 and TRBJ2-1 gives the whole variable domain DSGVTQTPKHLITATGQRVTLRCSPRSGDLSVYWYQQSLDQGLQFLIQYYNGEERAKGNILERFSAQQFPDLHSELNLSSLELGDSALYFCASSPSGSPYNEQFFGPGTRLTVL.

The rearrangement uses TRBV13 and TRBJ2-1; TRBD1 matches 7 bases. The V and J ends lost 3 bases and 8 bases, in that order; junction bases with no gene match: 16. The CDR3 has 17 amino acids. Germline values: CDR1 PRHDT, CDR2 FYEKMQ (reference sequence). CDR3 amino acids: CASSLGLGQGVLDEQFF. The DNA for the CDR3 is TGTGCCAGCAGCTTGGGCCTGGGGCAGGGGGTTCTTGATGAGCAGTTCTTC.

This chain uses TRBV28 with TRBJ1-2; 8 bases fit TRBD1. Germline CDR1 and CDR2: MDHEN and SYDVKM. CDR3 length: 14 residues. V lost 6 bases and J lost 7; bases outside the gene matches: 10. This CDR3 reads CASRRQGLRGGYTF. Written as DNA, the CDR3 is TGTGCCAGCAGAAGACAGGGGTTAAGAGGTGGCTACACCTTC.

The V call is TRBV27, the J call TRBJ2-1; no clear D gene. The ends were cut back, 6 bases at V and 4 bases at J, with 13 bases in the middle. Germline V gene sequence: CDR1 MNHEY, CDR2 SMNVEV (reference sequence). The CDR3 is made up of 14 amino acids. The CDR3 is CASSRRSRYNEQFF. In DNA form, the CDR3 reads TGTGCCAGCAGCCGCCGGTCCCGGTACAATGAGCAGTTCTTC.

The chain joins TRBV28 to TRBJ2-5, with D possibly being TRBD2 (5 bases). Germline V gives CDR1 MDHEN, CDR2 SYDVKM. This CDR3 contains 14 residues. Between the trimmed V and J ends, which lost 4 bases and 5 bases, there was a span of 14 bases. CDR3 sequence reads: CASSSPDYGETQYF. The CDR3 bases are TGTGCCAGCAGTTCACCCGACTATGGTGAGACCCAGTACTTC.